This T cell receptor beta chain was observed in a study of shared clonotypes between healthy human individuals. As to this clone: What it binds is not known.

With V trimmed by 6 bases and J by 5 bases, 11 bases remained unmatched. This CDR3 is built from 16 residues. Germline CDR1 SQVTM, CDR2 ANQGSEA. Each PCR replicate from the sorted subsets contained about 210 ng DNA, which is tens of thousands of T cell genomes. Sequenced by immunoSEQ multiplex PCR; TCRdb stores in-frame clones only, minus some. In the table there are some 1,600,000 clones, 95% to 99% of which are singletons. Study-level findings and limits: Estimated clonotype richness was generally higher in naive than memory subsets.

Negatively enriched CD4+ T cells were divided by CD45RA into naive and memory. The receptor was isolated from a man aged 25-45 years in good health. The rearrangement joins TRBV29-1 to TRBJ2-2; 11 nucleotides agree with TRBD1. The material sequenced was naive CD4+ T cells sorted from blood. Regarding subset: CD45RA+ positively selected. The CDR3 bases are TGCAGCGTACGGAAGGACAGGGGGCTGAAAACCGGGGAGCTGTTTTTT. Translated: CSVRKDRGLKTGELFF.